This TCR beta chain stems from a study of T-cell reconstitution after alpha-beta-depleted transplantation in children. Regarding the study as a whole: Expanded graft clones numbering several hundred reportedly gave rise to alpha-beta T cells about two months after transplant. Surviving recipient cells, namely T cells and thymic progenitors, were the source of high day-60 TCRbeta diversity in some patients. Once a year had passed after transplant, T-cell counts and diversity came mostly from newly produced T cells.

Construction of the TCRbeta library involved unique molecular identifiers. One entry per CDR3 protein, called by TCRdb with MiXCR from the PCR reads. The sample holds some 840,000 distinct CDR3 sequences, around 15% seen once. The CDR3 is 15 amino acids. Trimming took 5 bases from V and 5 from J; bases not matched to a gene: 8. The V gene's germline CDR1 is SGHTA and CDR2 FQGTGA. This clonotype was detected a few times. Its antigen remains unknown. Sequencing was performed on PBMCs, mostly from graft donor cells, taken 360 days after TCRalphabeta/CD19-depleted stem cell transplant. This clonotype was obtained from a male patient under 18 who had a stem cell transplant for acute lymphoblastic leukemia, so the T cells may come from the graft donor. The chain carries TRBV7-3 and TRBJ2-1; 8 nucleotides match TRBD2. CDR3 protein: CASSAGLGYNNEQFF. CDR3 DNA: TGTGCCAGCAGCGCGGGACTAGGCTACAACAATGAGCAGTTCTTC.